A selection of T cell receptor beta chains follows, all from one sample in a study of blood T cell repertoires in COVID-19. Measured with immunoSEQ multiplex PCR; TCRdb has only the in-frame clones, and not every one. The table includes some 200,000 clones, roughly 85% detected once. Sequences were obtained from PBMCs or T cells enriched from blood (not recorded which). These receptors were obtained from a woman between 45 and 65 years old who had been exposed to COVID-19. Both conserved end residues are part of each CDR3. D genes are given only for firm matches. Not all rows give a size; the values are once, few, many and, for expanded clones, a class.

V	J	D	size	DNA	CDR3
TRBV11-2	TRBJ1-1	TRBD1	NA	TGTGCCAGCAGACCACAGGGGGTAAGGAAGAACACTGAAGCTTTCTTT	CASRPQGVRKNTEAFF
TRBV2	TRBJ2-2	TRBD1	NA	TGTGCCAGCGGTAACAGGGGTTTCACCGGGGAGCTGTTTTTT	CASGNRGFTGELFF
TRBV7-9	TRBJ2-1	NA	NA	TGTGCCAGCAGCTTAGCTGACTACAACAATGAGCAGTTCTTC	CASSLADYNNEQFF
TRBV2	TRBJ1-2	NA	NA	TGTGCCAGCAGTGAAGCTGAACAGAACTATGGCTACACCTTC	CASSEAEQNYGYTF
TRBV4-1	TRBJ2-6	NA	NA	TGCGCCAGCAGCCCAGTATTGGCCAACGTCCTGACTTTC	CASSPVLANVLTF
TRBV3-1/TRBV3-2	TRBJ1-5	NA	NA	TGTGCCAGCAGCACAGGTAGGGGGAATCAGCCCCAGCATTTT	CASSTGRGNQPQHF
TRBV14	TRBJ1-5	NA	NA	TGTGCCAGCAGCCAAGATCCCGGGCCCCAGCATTTT	CASSQDPGPQHF
TRBV6-6	TRBJ2-2	TRBD2	NA	TGTGCCAGCAGTCCCGGGACTAGCGGGAGGAACACCGGGGAGCTGTTTTTT	CASSPGTSGRNTGELFF
TRBV9	TRBJ1-6	NA	NA	TGTGCCAGCAGCGCCGCACAGGGTAGGGAATCACCCCTCCACTTT	CASSAAQGRESPLHF
TRBV6-5	TRBJ2-1	NA	NA	TGTGCCAGCACCAACATCCGGGGTGAGCAGTTCTTC	CASTNIRGEQFF
TRBV6-5	TRBJ1-2	TRBD1	few	TGTGCCACCTACCCGAGGGCAGGGGGACTGGGTGGCTACACCTTC	CATYPRAGGLGGYTF
TRBV27	TRBJ1-4	TRBD1	NA	TGTGCCAGCAGTCGACAGGGGGCAGGGGGAGAAAAACTGTTTTTT	CASSRQGAGGEKLFF
TRBV30	TRBJ2-2	NA	NA	TGTGCCTGGAGTGTACAGTACACCGGGGAGCTGTTTTTT	CAWSVQYTGELFF
TRBV21-1	TRBJ1-5	NA	NA	TGTGCCAGCAGCAAGATGAGGGGGCATAGCAATCAGCCCCAGCATTTT	CASSKMRGHSNQPQHF
TRBV10-2	TRBJ2-7	TRBD2	NA	TGCGCCAGCAGTGGATCCGGACTAGCGGACGAGCAGTACTTC	CASSGSGLADEQYF
TRBV28	TRBJ2-1	TRBD2	once	TGTGCCAGCAGTTTATTTGGGGGGGTGAGCGCGTCAAGCTCCTACAATGAGCAGTTCTTC	CASSLFGGVSASSSYNEQFF
TRBV5-1	TRBJ1-1	TRBD1	NA	TGCGCCAGTACAGACAGGGACACTGAAGCTTTCTTT	CASTDRDTEAFF
TRBV19	TRBJ2-2	TRBD1	NA	TGTGCCAGTAGTGCCACGACAGGGGCCGGGGAGCTGTTTTTT	CASSATTGAGELFF
TRBV12-3/TRBV12-4	TRBJ1-1	NA	NA	TGTGCCAGCAGGCGAACAGGGAACACTGAAGCTTTCTTT	CASRRTGNTEAFF
TRBV16	TRBJ1-1	TRBD1	NA	TGTGCCAGCAGCCAGGGACAGGGGGTCGGTGCTTTCTTT	CASSQGQGVGAFF
TRBV27	TRBJ2-7	TRBD1	NA	TGTGCCAGCGGAAGACAGGGGGCGAGGAGCTCCTACGAGCAGTACTTC	CASGRQGARSSYEQYF
TRBV25-1	TRBJ2-3	TRBD2	NA	TGTGCCAGCAGTGGCCCCGGACTAGCGGGGGGCCAGGATACGCAGTATTTT	CASSGPGLAGGQDTQYF
TRBV10-2	TRBJ1-3	TRBD1	NA	TGCGCCAGCAGTGAAAGAACAGGGGGCGATGGAAACACCATATATTTT	CASSERTGGDGNTIYF